This passage covers 18 T cell receptor beta chains from one sample sequenced in a study of beta chain features in type 1 diabetes. Investigators reverse transcribed all isolated RNA, so they sequenced expressed TCRB transcripts. Generated by immunoSEQ multiplex PCR, the TCRdb table keeps only in-frame clones and is missing some. The top ten hold roughly 0.94% of the sample, which has roughly 290,000 clones, around 7.8% seen once. Sequencing used central memory CD4+ T cells from blood. These TCRs come from a woman under 30 in good health.

The sample holds a few counts of this clone. This rearrangement joins TRBV7-2 to TRBJ1-1; D remains ambiguous. The germline V gene encodes CDR1 SGHTA and CDR2 FQGNSA. The V end lost 5 bases, the J end lost 3 bases, and 16 bases lay between the germline ends. The CDR3 contains 15 residues. The CDR3 region has the DNA TGTGCCAGCAGCCAAACCAAGGAGATAGACACTGAAGCTTTCTTT. Its translation is CASSQTKEIDTEAFF. Based on the CDR3 plus reference TRBV7-2 and TRBJ1-1, the full variable domain is GAGVSQSPSNKVTEKGKDVELRCDPISGHTALYWYRQSLGQGLEFLIYFQGNSAPDKSGLPSDRFSAERTGGSVSTLTIQRTQQEDSAVYLCASSQTKEIDTEAFFGQGTRLTVV.

The rearrangement links TRBV7-2 to TRBJ1-6, with a possible D match to TRBD1 (5 bases). Deletions cut 5 bases from V and 8 bases from J, with 16 bases between. The CDR3 extends over 15 amino acids. The V gene's germline CDR1 is SGHTA and CDR2 FQGNSA. The CDR3 protein is CASSDAGGSYSPLHF. CDR3 DNA sequence: TGTGCCAGCAGCGACGCCGGGGGGTCCTATTCACCCCTCCACTTT.

This clone was counted only a few times. This sequence joins TRBV7-2 and TRBJ2-1; D remains unclear. The germline V gene encodes CDR1 SGHTA and CDR2 FQGNSA. This CDR3 is built from 13 residues. Trimming shortened V by 3 bases and J by 10 bases, and 13 bases separated the two germline ends. The CDR3 protein is CASSLVGLGEQFF. The CDR3 DNA follows: TGTGCCAGCAGCTTGGTCGGCCTCGGGGAGCAGTTCTTC. Variable domain in full (rest from reference TRBV7-2 and TRBJ2-1): GAGVSQSPSNKVTEKGKDVELRCDPISGHTALYWYRQSLGQGLEFLIYFQGNSAPDKSGLPSDRFSAERTGGSVSTLTIQRTQQEDSAVYLCASSLVGLGEQFFGPGTRLTVL.

In this sample, this clone turned up a few times. The V call is TRBV2, the J call TRBJ1-6; D is possibly TRBD1 (6 bases). V lost 1 base and J lost 3, with 7 bases in between. Germline V gene data show CDR1 as SNHLY and CDR2 as FYNNEI. The CDR3 is 15 amino acids. The CDR3 region is CASSEGTVYNSPLHF. The CDR3 coding sequence is TGTGCCAGCAGTGAAGGGACAGTCTATAATTCACCCCTCCACTTT.

This clone occurred many times. The rearrangement uses TRBV4-3 and TRBJ2-6; possibly TRBD1 for D (5 bases). Germline assignment: CDR1 LGHNA and CDR2 YSLEER. The CDR3 has 16 residues. V shed 1 base and J shed 2 bases, with 9 bases lying between them. The CDR3 loop reads CASSQVTAAGANVLTF. CDR3 sequence (DNA): TGCGCCAGCAGCCAAGTGACAGCAGCTGGGGCCAACGTCCTGACTTTC.

This chain connects TRBV4-3 to TRBJ1-4; TRBD1 might be the D (6 bases). Deletions cut 2 bases from V and 5 bases from J, with 9 bases between. CDR3 size: 14 residues. Germline CDR1 is LGHNA and CDR2 is YSLEER. In DNA, the CDR3 is TGCGCCAGCAGCCAACTCGGGGGCAATGAAAAACTGTTTTTT. This sequence encodes CASSQLGGNEKLFF.

The genes are TRBV7-9 and TRBJ2-3, with D possibly matching TRBD2 (6 bases). Trimming removed 3 bases at V and 4 bases at J, with 11 bases between. The CDR3 totals 14 residues. Germline V gene data show CDR1 as SEHNR and CDR2 as FQNEAQ (reference sequence). The DNA for the CDR3 is TGTGCCAGCAGCTTGTCGGGGGTGGCAGATACGCAGTATTTT. It yields the protein CASSLSGVADTQYF.

The chain recombines TRBV5-1 with TRBJ2-5, with D unresolved. The CDR3 sequence is 12 residues long. V was trimmed by 5 bases and J by 2 bases, leaving 7 bases between them. The germline V gene has CDR1 SGHRS and CDR2 YFSETQ. CDR3 sequence: CASSYPQETQYF. In nucleotides, the CDR3 is TGCGCCAGCAGTTACCCTCAAGAGACCCAGTACTTC.

This clone was counted only a few times. This rearrangement joins TRBV28 to TRBJ2-7, with 9 bases fitting TRBD2. The V segment lost 5 bases and the J segment 2 bases; nucleotides outside the gene matches: 7. Germline V gene sequence: CDR1 MDHEN, CDR2 SYDVKM. This CDR3 has 15 amino acids. As DNA, the CDR3 is TGTGCCAGCAGTGGCGGAGGCGGGAGGGCCTACGAGCAGTACTTC. Translating gives CASSGGGGRAYEQYF.

The gene calls are TRBV5-1 and TRBJ2-1; the match to TRBD1 covers 9 bases. V dropped 0 bases and J dropped 4; count of bases not matched to a gene: 2. From germline, CDR1 is SGHRS and CDR2 YFSETQ. The CDR3 has 15 residues. The CDR3 here is CASSLDGQGYNEQFF. The CDR3 bases are TGCGCCAGCAGCTTGGATGGACAGGGGTACAATGAGCAGTTCTTC.

In its sample, this clone was seen many times. The rearrangement joins TRBV13 to TRBJ2-7; TRBD1 agrees at 8 bases. Losses at the gene ends were 3 bases for V and 9 bases for J; bases not matched to a gene: 10. Germline V gene lookup returns CDR1 PRHDT and CDR2 FYEKMQ (reference sequence). CDR3 length equals 14 residues. The CDR3 bases are TGTGCCAGCAGCTTCGGGACAGGAGGAATTGTGCAGTACGTC. Translation gives CASSFGTGGIVQYV.

The chain carries TRBV18 and TRBJ2-7, with a tentative D call TRBD1 (5 bases). Between the trimmed V and J ends, which lost 3 bases and 6 bases, there was a span of 18 bases. Germline lookup yields CDR1 KGHSH and CDR2 LQKENI. This CDR3 is built from 15 residues. In nucleotides, the CDR3 is TGTGCCAGCTCACCGATAGGGCAGGGCTCAGGCGAGCAGTACTTC. Its translation is CASSPIGQGSGEQYF. Combining the CDR3 with reference TRBV18 and TRBJ2-7 gives the whole variable domain NAGVMQNPRHLVRRRGQEARLRCSPMKGHSHVYWYRQLPEEGLKFMVYLQKENIIDESGMPKERFSAEFPKEGPSILRIQQVVRGDSAAYFCASSPIGQGSGEQYFGPGTRLTVT.

Written as DNA, the CDR3 is TGCAGCGTTACGAGGGGTGAAAAACTGTTTTTT. As protein: CSVTRGEKLFF. V usage is TRBV29-1 and J usage is TRBJ1-4; D might be TRBD1 (5 bases). Trimming removed 5 bases at V and 7 bases at J, with 8 bases between. CDR1 SQVTM and CDR2 ANQGSEA come from the germline V gene. This CDR3 spans 11 amino acids.

V is TRBV5-4 and J is TRBJ2-3; TRBD2 aligns across 9 bases. Looked up from germline, CDR1 is SGHNT and CDR2 is YYREEE (reference sequence). The CDR3 is 16 residues long. The V gene end was trimmed by 4 bases and the J gene end by 2 bases; junction bases not matched to a gene: 8. The CDR3 sequence: CASSTGTSRLTDTQYF. The CDR3 region has the DNA TGTGCCAGCAGCACCGGGACTAGCCGACTCACAGATACGCAGTATTTT.

A few counts support this clone. The chain couples TRBV11-3 to TRBJ2-2; D is ambiguous. V lost 3 bases and J 1 base, leaving 3 bases between the germline ends. Germline CDR1 SGHNT, CDR2 YENEEA. This CDR3 spans 13 amino acids. CDR3 region: CASSFENTGELFF. The CDR3, as DNA: TGTGCCAGCAGCTTCGAGAACACCGGGGAGCTGTTTTTT.

This rearrangement joins TRBV15 to TRBJ2-2; D perhaps matches TRBD2 (5 bases). This CDR3 has 14 amino acids. CDR1 is LNHNV, CDR2 YYDKDF, per germline (reference sequence). The germline V and J ends were trimmed by 5 bases and 4 bases, with 11 bases remaining between them. CDR3 nucleotide sequence: TGTGCCACCAGCCGCGGACTGCCCACCGGGGAGCTGTTTTTT. Amino acid sequence: CATSRGLPTGELFF.

Only a few counts were recorded for this clone. The CDR3 loop is CASSRLPSTDTQYF. The CDR3 nucleotides are TGTGCCAGCAGTCGGCTGCCTAGCACAGATACGCAGTATTTT. This chain links TRBV27 with TRBJ2-3; D not resolved. Germline V gene lookup returns CDR1 MNHEY and CDR2 SMNVEV (reference sequence). Trimming left V 5 bases short and J 0 bases short, with 9 bases between. There are 14 residues in the CDR3.

The CDR3 coding sequence is TGTGCCAGGACTAGTCCCACAGATACGCAGTATTTT. The encoded protein is CARTSPTDTQYF. The rearrangement joins TRBV2 to TRBJ2-3; D might be TRBD2 (6 bases). CDR3 length equals 12 residues. V lost 9 bases and J 2 bases, leaving 9 bases between the germline ends. Germline V gives CDR1 SNHLY, CDR2 FYNNEI. The complete variable domain, with remaining parts taken from reference TRBV2 and TRBJ2-3, reads EPEVTQTPSHQVTQMGQEVILRCVPISNHLYFYWYRQILGQKVEFLVSFYNNEISEKSEIFDDQFSVERPDGSNFTLKIRSTKLEDSAMYFCARTSPTDTQYFGPGTRLTVL.